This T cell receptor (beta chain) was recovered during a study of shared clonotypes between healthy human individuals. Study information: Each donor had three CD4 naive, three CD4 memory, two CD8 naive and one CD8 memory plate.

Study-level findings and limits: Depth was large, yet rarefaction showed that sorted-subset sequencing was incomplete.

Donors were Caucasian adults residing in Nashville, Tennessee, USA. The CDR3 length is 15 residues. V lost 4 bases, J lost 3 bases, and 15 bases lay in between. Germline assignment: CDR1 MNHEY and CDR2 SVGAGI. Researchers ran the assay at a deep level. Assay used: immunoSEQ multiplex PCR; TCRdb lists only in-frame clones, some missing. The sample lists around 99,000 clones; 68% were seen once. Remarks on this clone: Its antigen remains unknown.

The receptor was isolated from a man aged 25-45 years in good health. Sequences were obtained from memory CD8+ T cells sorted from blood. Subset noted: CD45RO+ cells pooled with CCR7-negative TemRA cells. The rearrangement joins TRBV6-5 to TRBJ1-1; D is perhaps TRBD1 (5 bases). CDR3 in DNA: TGTGCCAGCAGTTTTACGTCATTAGGGGACACTGAAGCTTTCTTT. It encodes CASSFTSLGDTEAFF.